These 18 T cell receptor beta chains originate from one sample sequenced in a study of identical twins. TCRdb re-derived calls from the 5' RACE reads in MiXCR, one entry per CDR3 protein. The sample consists of a few hundred thousand distinct CDR3 sequences, 20% to 25% of them appearing once. These records were also assigned to another study, of T cells expressing NK-cell markers.

Sequenced sample: CD4+ T cells sorted from blood. The receptors were sampled from a woman younger than 35 in good health.

This clonotype was observed a handful of times. CDR3 in DNA: TGTGCCAGCAGCTTAGCATTCGTGGTTAGGGGGGAGCTGTTTTTT. Translation gives CASSLAFVVRGELFF. The V and J genes are TRBV7-2 and TRBJ2-2, with D unresolved. V was trimmed by 0 bases and J by 8 bases, leaving 13 bases between them. This CDR3 has 15 residues. CDR1 SGHTA and CDR2 FQGNSA come from the germline V gene.

The V and J genes are TRBV6-1 and TRBJ2-7; the D gene is possibly TRBD1 (6 bases). Germline V gives CDR1 MNHNS, CDR2 SASEGT. V shed 3 bases and J shed 3 bases, with 9 bases lying between them. The CDR3 runs to 13 residues. The CDR3 protein is CASSDRDIYEQYF. The CDR3 DNA reads as TGTGCCAGCAGTGACCGGGACATCTACGAGCAGTACTTC.

This clonotype was observed a few times. The chain carries TRBV29-1 and TRBJ2-1; weak D call: TRBD2 (6 bases). From germline, CDR1 is SQVTM and CDR2 ANQGSEA. The CDR3 is 14 amino acids. V was trimmed by 7 bases and J by 1 base, leaving 14 bases between them. CDR3 nucleotide sequence: TGCAGCGCCGGCGGGGCTAATTCCTACAATGAGCAGTTCTTC. Amino acid sequence: CSAGGANSYNEQFF.

This clonotype was seen just once. The chain links TRBV20-1 to TRBJ2-7; D may be TRBD2 (5 bases). This CDR3 has 13 amino acids. Germline-derived CDR1 and CDR2 are DFQATT and SNEGSKA (reference sequence). Trimming shortened V by 1 base and J by 3 bases, and 10 bases separated the two germline ends. DNA for the CDR3: TGCAGTGCTAGAGGGAGCGGAATCTACGAGCAGTACTTC. Amino acids: CSARGSGIYEQYF.

This clonotype came up once. The genes are TRBV7-2 and TRBJ2-7, with 9 nucleotides matching TRBD2. This CDR3 region has 15 residues. J lost 3 bases, V lost 5 bases, and 8 bases had no gene match. Germline lookup yields CDR1 SGHTA and CDR2 FQGNSA. The CDR3 protein is CASSTRLAGNYEQYF. The CDR3, as DNA: TGTGCCAGCAGCACCCGCCTAGCGGGGAACTACGAGCAGTACTTC.

The chain is built from TRBV2 and TRBJ2-3, with a tentative D call TRBD2 (6 bases). CDR1 SNHLY and CDR2 FYNNEI come from the germline V gene. The CDR3 loop spans 15 amino acids. Trimming left V 8 bases short and J 0 bases short, with 15 bases between. The CDR3 is CASLGSGQSTDTQYF. The CDR3, as DNA: TGTGCCAGCTTGGGGAGCGGGCAGAGCACAGATACGCAGTATTTT.

This clonotype was observed at least ten times. The chain has TRBV18 and TRBJ2-1, with D possibly TRBD2 on 6 matching bases. The CDR3 has 14 residues. Germline CDR1 KGHSH, CDR2 LQKENI. V lost 4 bases and J lost 5, with 12 bases in between. This chain's CDR3 is CASSRRAVDNEQFF. The CDR3 DNA sequence: TGTGCCAGCTCACGGAGGGCCGTGGACAATGAGCAGTTCTTC.

This clonotype occurred a few times. The chain links TRBV20-1 to TRBJ2-5; no clear D gene. This CDR3 contains 12 residues. V lost 6 bases to trimming and J lost 2 bases, with 10 bases between them. The germline gives CDR1 DFQATT, CDR2 SNEGSKA (reference sequence). This CDR3 is CSATLGQETQYF. As DNA, the CDR3 is TGCAGTGCCACTCTCGGGCAAGAGACCCAGTACTTC.

This clonotype was seen only a few times. The chain has TRBV4-3 and TRBJ2-3; TRBD2 aligns across 8 bases. The CDR3 totals 15 residues. Looked up from germline, CDR1 is LGHNA and CDR2 is YSLEER. Unmatched junction bases numbered 4, after V lost 5 bases and J lost 0 bases. The CDR3 sequence: CASSRLAMSTDTQYF. The CDR3 nucleotides are TGCGCCAGCAGCAGACTAGCGATGAGCACAGATACGCAGTATTTT.

This chain joins TRBV20-1 and TRBJ2-2; 9 nucleotides agree with TRBD2. J was trimmed by 6 bases and V by 0 bases; bases with no gene match: 5. The CDR3 runs 15 residues. Germline loops: CDR1 DFQATT, CDR2 SNEGSKA (reference sequence). The CDR3 nucleotides are TGCAGTGCTAGAGATGGGCGGGGGGGCCCCGGGGAGCTGTTTTTT. Amino acid sequence: CSARDGRGGPGELFF.

This clonotype has more than one count but fewer than ten. The genes are TRBV9 and TRBJ2-1, with TRBD2 matching over 7 bases. Germline V gene lookup returns CDR1 SGDLS and CDR2 YYNGEE. The J segment lost 0 bases and the V segment lost 1 base, leaving 7 bases of the junction unmatched. CDR3 length: 17 residues. The CDR3: CASSVRESGNSYNEQFF. The DNA of the CDR3 is TGTGCCAGCAGCGTAAGGGAGAGCGGGAACTCCTACAATGAGCAGTTCTTC. The full variable domain, its missing parts supplied by reference TRBV9 and TRBJ2-1, is DSGVTQTPKHLITATGQRVTLRCSPRSGDLSVYWYQQSLDQGLQFLIQYYNGEERAKGNILERFSAQQFPDLHSELNLSSLELGDSALYFCASSVRESGNSYNEQFFGPGTRLTVL.

V gene TRBV5-6 combines with J gene TRBJ2-1; D is possibly TRBD1 (5 bases). The CDR3 sequence is 15 residues long. Germline CDR1 and CDR2: SGHDT and YYEEEE. Trimming took 4 bases from V and 5 from J, leaving 16 bases between them. Written as DNA, the CDR3 is TGTGCCAGCAGCCCGCTCTGGCAGGGCGACAATGAGCAGTTCTTC. Amino acids: CASSPLWQGDNEQFF.

This chain joins TRBV5-1 and TRBJ2-3, with 14 bases fitting TRBD2. CDR3 length: 17 amino acids. The germline CDR1 and CDR2 sequences are SGHRS and YFSETQ. V trimming: 7 bases; J trimming: 0 bases; junction bases outside the gene matches: 7. CDR3: CASFRTSGGPSTDTQYF. DNA of the CDR3: TGCGCCAGCTTCCGGACTAGCGGGGGGCCCAGCACAGATACGCAGTATTTT. Full variable domain (rest looked up from reference TRBV5-1 and TRBJ2-3): KAGVTQTPRYLIKTRGQQVTLSCSPISGHRSVSWYQQTPGQGLQFLFEYFSETQRNKGNFPGRFSGRQFSNSRSEMNVSTLELGDSALYLCASFRTSGGPSTDTQYFGPGTRLTVL.

The rearrangement joins TRBV5-1 to TRBJ2-2, with D possibly matching TRBD1 (6 bases). This CDR3 has 15 amino acids. The germline CDR1 and CDR2 sequences are SGHRS and YFSETQ. Trimming stripped 2 bases from V and 0 bases from J, with 8 bases between. The CDR3 loop is CASSLGTPNTGELFF. In nucleotides, the CDR3 is TGCGCCAGCAGCTTAGGGACACCGAACACCGGGGAGCTGTTTTTT.

This chain uses TRBV5-1 with TRBJ2-5, with a weak D call TRBD2 (7 bases). Germline values: CDR1 SGHRS, CDR2 YFSETQ. CDR3 size: 16 residues. Trimming stripped 1 base from V and 4 bases from J, with 17 bases between. CDR3 nucleotide sequence: TGCGCCAGCAGCTTGAGGGGGGGGGCTGGAGGAGAGACCCAGTACTTC. Its protein is CASSLRGGAGGETQYF.

This clonotype was counted a few times. The chain recombines TRBV12-3 or TRBV12-4 with TRBJ2-1; TRBD2 matches at 12 bases. The CDR3 totals 19 residues. The ends lost 1 base at V and 9 bases at J; junction bases unmatched: 16. CDR3 residues: CASSLGLVGLAGGRSEQFF. CDR3 DNA: TGTGCCAGCAGTTTAGGTCTAGTAGGGCTAGCGGGAGGGAGGAGTGAGCAGTTCTTC.

This chain connects TRBV5-1 to TRBJ2-6; TRBD1 matches at 10 bases. Trimming took 7 bases from V and 2 from J; bases not matched to a gene: 6. This CDR3 spans 16 amino acids. Germline-derived CDR1 and CDR2 are SGHRS and YFSETQ. The CDR3 reads CASGDRGLPGANVLTF. CDR3 in DNA: TGCGCCAGCGGGGACAGGGGACTACCTGGGGCCAACGTCCTGACTTTC.

The sample holds a few counts of this clonotype. The chain links TRBV29-1 to TRBJ1-2, with TRBD1 matching over 9 bases. The CDR3 is 12 amino acids. Per germline, CDR1 SQVTM and CDR2 ANQGSEA. J gave up 5 bases and V 5 bases, and 3 bases lay outside the gene matches. The CDR3 here is CSVSGTGYGYTF. The CDR3 nucleotides read TGCAGCGTTTCCGGGACAGGGTATGGCTACACCTTC.